The next 18 T cell receptor beta chains were all read from a single sample in a study of T cells after yellow fever vaccination. TCRdb re-analysed the 5' RACE reads in MiXCR, keeping a single row per CDR3 protein. The sample consists of hundreds of thousands of distinct CDR3 sequences, 9% to 15% of them appearing once. Sequenced here: PBMCs, sampled on the day of the yellow fever booster vaccination. The receptor set was obtained from a man aged 25-40 years who received the YFV17D yellow fever vaccine.

The chain employs TRBV12-3 or TRBV12-4 and TRBJ1-2, with D uncertain. The CDR3 consists of 14 residues. The V end lost 7 bases, the J end lost 4 bases, and 16 bases lay between the germline ends. The CDR3 DNA follows: TGTGCCAGCAATTTGGGAGGGAGGGCCTATGGCTACACCTTC. Translating it yields CASNLGGRAYGYTF.

This clonotype has a handful of counts. The chain couples TRBV12-3 or TRBV12-4 to TRBJ2-2; D not resolved. The CDR3 runs 14 residues. Trimming cost V 3 bases and J 4 bases, with 9 bases left between them. This CDR3 is CASSFRSVTGELFF. Written as DNA, the CDR3 is TGTGCCAGCAGTTTCCGCTCGGTCACCGGGGAGCTGTTTTTT.

In its sample, this clonotype was seen a few times. This rearrangement joins TRBV6-2 or TRBV6-3 to TRBJ2-7, with D possibly being TRBD2 (5 bases). The CDR3 is made up of 12 amino acids. CDR1 is MNHEY, CDR2 SVGEGT, per germline. Trimming took 2 bases from V and 13 from J, leaving 15 bases between them. The CDR3 reads CASSYGGAPAYF. The CDR3 DNA sequence: TGTGCCAGCAGTTACGGAGGCGCCCCTGCATACTTC.

This clonotype was seen a handful of times. The chain uses TRBV12-3 or TRBV12-4 and TRBJ2-2, with TRBD2 matching 11 bases. Germline trimming cut 7 bases from V and 1 base from J; bases unmatched to any gene: 5. This CDR3 spans 16 amino acids. CDR3 in DNA: TGTGCCAGCATCTTAGCGGGAGGGTGGAACACCGGGGAGCTGTTTTTT. Translation: CASILAGGWNTGELFF.

There are many counts of this clonotype. V usage is TRBV7-2 and J usage is TRBJ2-5; TRBD2 agrees at 11 bases. Looked up from germline, CDR1 is SGHTA and CDR2 is FQGNSA. The V segment lost 4 bases and the J segment 4 bases; nucleotides outside the gene matches: 8. The CDR3 runs to 16 residues. CDR3 region: CASSSGSGRATETQYF. The CDR3 DNA reads as TGTGCCAGCAGCTCCGGTAGCGGGAGGGCCACAGAGACCCAGTACTTC.

This clonotype was detected a few times. V usage is TRBV6-5 and J usage is TRBJ2-7, with D perhaps matching TRBD1 (5 bases). Germline V CDR1 and CDR2: MNHEY, SVGAGI. The germline V and J ends were trimmed by 2 bases and 0 bases, with 8 bases remaining between them. The CDR3 has 14 amino acids. CDR3 sequence reads: CASSYGADSYEQYF. CDR3 DNA sequence: TGTGCCAGCAGTTACGGGGCGGACTCCTACGAGCAGTACTTC.

This clonotype was counted a few times. This chain connects TRBV4-3 to TRBJ2-2; D remains unclear. V gave up 0 bases and J gave up 5 bases, with 13 bases separating them. CDR3 length equals 16 residues. Germline V gene sequence: CDR1 LGHNA, CDR2 YSLEER. The CDR3 DNA is TGCGCCAGCAGCCAAGACGCAGCCCGTGGTACCGGGGAGCTGTTTTTT. It specifies CASSQDAARGTGELFF.

This clonotype was seen more than once but under ten times. The gene calls are TRBV12-3 or TRBV12-4 and TRBJ2-5; D not resolved. Trimming stripped 3 bases from V and 2 bases from J, with 10 bases between. This CDR3 is built from 14 residues. CDR3 residues: CASSFSATQETQYF. The CDR3 coding sequence is TGTGCCAGCAGTTTCTCGGCTACTCAAGAGACCCAGTACTTC.

As to this clonotype: Possible read error: a much larger clone is one base away. The rearrangement links TRBV19 to TRBJ2-1; 7 bases are a match to TRBD2. In germline, CDR1 is LNHDA, CDR2 SQIVND (reference sequence). This CDR3 comprises 14 residues. CDR3 region: CASSLVAGYDEKFF. In nucleotides, the CDR3 is TGTGCCAGTAGTTTAGTAGCGGGTTACGATGAGAAGTTCTTC.

This clonotype was counted between two and nine times. The chain combines TRBV3-1 with TRBJ2-2; possible D gene TRBD1, 8 bases. Trimming took off 3 bases at V and 5 bases at J, with 13 bases between the two ends. This CDR3 is built from 15 residues. The V gene's germline CDR1 is LGHDT and CDR2 YNNKEL (reference sequence). The CDR3 sequence: CASSQNRGGTGELFF. The CDR3 nucleotides read TGTGCCAGCAGCCAGAACAGGGGGGGTACCGGGGAGCTGTTTTTT.

The rearrangement joins TRBV15 to TRBJ2-3; D is undetermined. The germline V and J ends were trimmed by 8 bases and 3 bases, with 12 bases remaining between them. Germline V gives CDR1 LNHNV, CDR2 YYDKDF (reference sequence). The CDR3 sequence is 13 residues long. This CDR3 is CATEVIGTDTQYF. CDR3 coding DNA: TGTGCCACCGAGGTTATAGGGACAGATACGCAGTATTTT. Full variable domain (rest looked up from reference TRBV15 and TRBJ2-3): DAMVIQNPRYQVTQFGKPVTLSCSQTLNHNVMYWYQQKSSQAPKLLFHYYDKDFNNEADTPDNFQSRRPNTSFCFLDIRSPGLGDTAMYLCATEVIGTDTQYFGPGTRLTVL.

The chain employs TRBV11-2 and TRBJ2-7, with D unclear. CDR1 is SGHAT, CDR2 FQNNGV, per germline. V lost 0 bases to trimming and J lost 0 bases, with 6 bases between them. The CDR3 length is 14 residues. CDR3 sequence: CASSLDIASYEQYF. Written as DNA, the CDR3 is TGTGCCAGCAGCTTAGACATAGCCTCCTACGAGCAGTACTTC.

This clonotype was counted between two and nine times. The V gene is TRBV29-1, the J gene TRBJ2-7; 9 bases are a match to TRBD1. Germline trimming cut 6 bases from V and 7 bases from J; bases unmatched to any gene: 7. This CDR3 comprises 12 residues. Germline V gives CDR1 SQVTM, CDR2 ANQGSEA. For the CDR3, the DNA is TGCAGCGTAGCGACAGGGGGTAGGGAGCAGTACTTC. It is translated as CSVATGGREQYF.

This chain joins TRBV20-1 and TRBJ2-5; D is ambiguous. Germline values: CDR1 DFQATT, CDR2 SNEGSKA (reference sequence). CDR3 size: 13 residues. V gave up 1 base and J gave up 2 bases, with 8 bases separating them. CDR3 loop: CSARGGPQETQYF. CDR3 nucleotides: TGCAGTGCTAGAGGTGGACCGCAAGAGACCCAGTACTTC.

The chain couples TRBV20-1 to TRBJ2-1; no reliable D call. From germline, CDR1 is DFQATT and CDR2 SNEGSKA (reference sequence). The CDR3 length is 15 residues. Trimming removed 2 bases from V and 4 bases from J, with 15 bases in between. The DNA for the CDR3 is TGCAGTGCTAGAAATCCCGCCGGCAGATACAATGAGCAGTTCTTC. Its protein is CSARNPAGRYNEQFF.

This clonotype has a handful of counts. The chain employs TRBV16 and TRBJ2-1; D possibly corresponds to TRBD1 (7 bases). This CDR3 contains 15 residues. V dropped 4 bases and J dropped 7 bases, with 17 bases sitting between them. Germline V gives CDR1 KGHSY, CDR2 FQNENV. The CDR3 protein is CASSRPRGVENEQFF. For the CDR3, the DNA is TGTGCCAGCAGCCGACCCAGGGGGGTCGAGAATGAGCAGTTCTTC.

This clonotype appeared a few times. The gene calls are TRBV20-1 and TRBJ1-2; 7 positions match TRBD1. This CDR3 has 17 amino acids. Germline CDR1 DFQATT, CDR2 SNEGSKA (reference sequence). V lost 2 bases and J lost 5; bases outside the gene matches: 17. The CDR3 loop is CSARSSQQGRNRYGYTF. The CDR3 nucleotides read TGCAGTGCTAGATCCTCCCAACAGGGGCGAAATAGATATGGCTACACCTTC.

The chain uses TRBV5-1 and TRBJ2-1; perhaps TRBD1 as D (5 bases). From germline, CDR1 is SGHRS and CDR2 YFSETQ. CDR3 length: 15 amino acids. V was cut by 0 bases and J by 7 bases, with 14 bases left in between. CDR3 sequence (DNA): TGCGCCAGCAGCTTGGGTATTCATAGGGGAAATGAGCAGTTCTTC. Its protein is CASSLGIHRGNEQFF.